This T cell receptor beta chain was identified in a study of shared clonotypes between healthy human individuals (dated by TCRdb to the early 2020s). A note on the overall study: The cohort comprised a couple of women and a few men aged 18 to 49 years. For each donor, CD4 naive and CD4 memory were each run on three plates, CD8 naive on two plates, and CD8 memory on one plate. Blood TCR repertoires of five healthy adults were deeply sequenced to estimate repertoire size and the extent of clonotype sharing between individuals. To increase sequencing depth and limit assay-specific biases, TCR repertoire library preparation and sequencing were carried out by different laboratories using diverse techniques. Between about 0.94 and 8.9 billion PBMCs per donor were obtained by leukapheresis. The study at large found these results: Larger estimated clonotype richness was generally found for naive subsets than for memory subsets. When four donors were compared, the shared fraction of clonotypes was 5% to 6.5% for naive CD4, more than 3% for naive CD8, roughly 2.5% for memory CD4, and 0.35% to 0.5% for memory CD8. Based on pairwise subsampling, the degree of clonotype sharing among donors was expected to be affected by sequencing depth. The small number of donors limited the genetic and exposure-history diversity represented. Even with the large sequencing depth, rarefaction of the sorted-subset datasets indicated that sequencing was incomplete. Only blood was sampled, and tissue TCR repertoires likely differ from those in blood. Compared with non-shared clonotypes, the clonotypes found in all four sorted-subset donors had higher generation probabilities.

Using the deep immunoSEQ assay, TCR CDR3 regions were amplified from genomic DNA by multiplex PCR. Extracted genomic DNA from each cell subset was distributed evenly across all wells of several immunoSEQ 96-well plates, and each plate was treated as a replicate. Each replicate PCR for sorted subsets received approximately 220 ng genomic DNA, equal to some 32,000 T cell genomes. The purified libraries were quantified using a Qubit 3.0 fluorometer, sized with a Bioanalyzer 2100, and then quantified again using the KAPA Library Quantification kit. A separate single-read 150-cycle Illumina NextSeq 550 flow cell was used to sequence each immunoSEQ 96-well plate. The authors' pipeline ran thus. Because only junctional sequences without quality scores were contained in the immunoSEQ output, filtering matching that applied to full-length reads could not be performed. To assign V/J genes and CDR3, sequences were annotated using PyIR, a Python wrapper for IgBLAST v1.9, with IMGT germline references. Reads with weak V/J assignments (E-value above 1e-6), missing CDR3, stop codons, out-of-frame junctions, or ambiguous translated residues were removed. A V3J clonotype was defined by an identical inferred V gene, J gene, and CDR3 amino acid sequence. Percentage overlap between repertoires was computed as shared unique clonotypes divided by the size of the smaller repertoire. RTK rarefaction, the Chao1 estimator, and Recon v2.1 estimates of unobserved clonotypes were used to assess repertoire richness. For all TCRbeta clonotypes obtained by the gDNA method from a few donors, generation probabilities were computed with OLGA. TCRdb retrieved this table from immuneACCESS and kept in-frame rearrangements only. Not all clones are present; in checked studies, unresolved V genes account for under half, and no reason is known for the remainder. For V, J and clone size, that table is used; D and trimming come from the DNA. Here the sample has approximately 2.1 million clones; roughly 93% occur a single time. Jointly, the top ten make up around 0.4% of the sample.

Healthy HIV-negative adults with no recently reported acute infections or vaccinations were included as donors. Only Caucasian adults living in Nashville, Tennessee, USA were represented among the donors. Magnetic negative selection was used to enrich CD4+ T cells, after which naive cells were positively selected on CD45RA and the negative fraction became the memory subset. Blood was collected by leukapheresis, and PBMCs were isolated by Ficoll-Histopaque density gradient centrifugation and then cryopreserved in liquid nitrogen vapor phase. Purity and quantity of every magnetically sorted T cell population were checked by analytical flow cytometry. Each sorted fraction had its genomic DNA isolated and then quantified by UV absorbance on a Nanodrop 2000c. Compared with germline, V lacks 4 bases and J lacks 7 bases; bases without a gene match: 10. Reading from cysteine to phenylalanine, the CDR3 counts 15 amino acids. The only DNA kept is the CDR3, 45 bases in frame from the first base. CDR1 and CDR2, looked up from the germline V gene (reference sequence), are LNHDA and SQIVND.

Concerning this clone: Which antigen it targets is not known. The input lacks base qualities; no much larger clone sits a single base away.

This clonotype originated in a man aged 18 to 29 in good health. Some clones in this sample may be carry-over from other donors' samples. This chain is built from TRBV19 and TRBJ2-1, with TRBD2 identical over 7 junction bases. Sequencing was done on a sample of naive CD4+ T cells from PBMCs. The label giving this sample's cell subset or site can be read as: CD45RA+ positively selected. The nucleotide sequence reads as follows: TGTGCCAGTAGTAGGGGAGGGCAATTTTGGAATGAGCAGTTCTTC. It specifies CASSRGGQFWNEQFF.